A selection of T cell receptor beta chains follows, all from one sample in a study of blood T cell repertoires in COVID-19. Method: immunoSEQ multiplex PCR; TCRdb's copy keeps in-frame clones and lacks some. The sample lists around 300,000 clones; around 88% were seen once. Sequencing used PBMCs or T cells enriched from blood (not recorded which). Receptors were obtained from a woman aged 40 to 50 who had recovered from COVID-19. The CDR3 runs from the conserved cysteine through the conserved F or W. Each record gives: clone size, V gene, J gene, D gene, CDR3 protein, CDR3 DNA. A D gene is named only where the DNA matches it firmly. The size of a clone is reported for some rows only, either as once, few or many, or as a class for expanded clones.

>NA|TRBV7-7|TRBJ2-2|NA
CASSLSYTGELFF
TGTGCTAGCAGCTTGAGCTACACCGGGGAGCTGTTTTTT
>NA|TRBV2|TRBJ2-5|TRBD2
CASSRGPSGSFPETQYF
TGTGCCAGCAGTAGGGGGCCTAGCGGGAGCTTTCCAGAGACCCAGTACTTC
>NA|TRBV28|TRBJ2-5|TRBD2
CASSLSSGSLETQYF
TGTGCCAGCAGTTTAAGTAGCGGGAGTTTGGAGACCCAGTACTTC
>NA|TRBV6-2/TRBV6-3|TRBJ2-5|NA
CASSPPQNQETQYF
TGTGCCAGCAGTCCCCCTCAGAATCAAGAGACCCAGTACTTC
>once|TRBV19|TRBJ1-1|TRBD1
CASSQGGGTEAFF
TGTGCCAGTAGCCAGGGGGGCGGGACTGAAGCTTTCTTT
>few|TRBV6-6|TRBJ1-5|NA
CASRVGISQPQHF
TGTGCCAGCAGGGTCGGGATTAGTCAGCCCCAGCATTTT
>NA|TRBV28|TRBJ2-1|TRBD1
CASSANPGQWVF
TGTGCCAGCAGTGCGAATCCGGGACAGTGGGTCTTC
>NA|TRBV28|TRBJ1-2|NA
CAARGGSDGYTF
TGTGCGGCCCGGGGGGGGTCAGATGGCTACACCTTC
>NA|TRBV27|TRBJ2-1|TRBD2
CASSPFGAGAYNEQFF
TGTGCCAGCAGTCCCTTTGGGGCGGGAGCCTACAATGAGCAGTTCTTC
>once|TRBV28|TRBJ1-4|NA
CASSLRDEKLFF
TGTGCCAGCAGTTTACGAGATGAAAAACTGTTTTTT
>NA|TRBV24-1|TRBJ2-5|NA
CATSDPRWSQETQYF
TGTGCCACCAGTGACCCCCGTTGGAGCCAAGAGACCCAGTACTTC
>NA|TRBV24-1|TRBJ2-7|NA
CATSDRGGEQYF
TGTGCCACCAGTGACAGGGGTGGGGAGCAGTACTTC
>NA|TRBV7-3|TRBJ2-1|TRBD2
CASSPAGTSGRVNNEQFF
TGTGCCAGCAGCCCCGCCGGGACTAGCGGGAGGGTAAACAATGAGCAGTTCTTC
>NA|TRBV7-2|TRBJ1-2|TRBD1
CASSLRDRDGYTF
TGTGCCAGCAGCTTGCGGGACAGGGATGGCTACACCTTC
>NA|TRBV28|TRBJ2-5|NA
CASGLTPETQYF
TGTGCCAGCGGCCTCACCCCAGAGACCCAGTACTTC
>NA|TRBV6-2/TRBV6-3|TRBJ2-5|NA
CASSYGGAGETQYF
TGTGCCAGCAGTTATGGGGGGGCAGGGGAGACCCAGTACTTC
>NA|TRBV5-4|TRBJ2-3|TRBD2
CASSSAASGRGADTQYF
TGTGCCAGCAGCTCCGCAGCTAGCGGGAGGGGTGCAGATACGCAGTATTTT
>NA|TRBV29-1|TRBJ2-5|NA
CSGRGGEIETQYF
TGCAGCGGCAGGGGAGGGGAAATAGAGACCCAGTACTTC
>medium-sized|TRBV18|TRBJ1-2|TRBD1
CASSPPTGTGFYGYTF
TGTGCCAGCTCACCGCCCACCGGGACAGGCTTTTATGGCTACACCTTC
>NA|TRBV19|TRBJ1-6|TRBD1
CASAPLPGQSNSPLHF
TGTGCCAGTGCACCTCTACCGGGACAGTCTAATTCACCCCTCCACTTT
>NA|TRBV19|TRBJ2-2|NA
CASSMLRVTLTGELFF
TGTGCCAGTAGTATGTTGAGGGTGACACTCACCGGGGAGCTGTTTTTT
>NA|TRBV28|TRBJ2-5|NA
CANGGVGQETQYF
TGTGCCAACGGAGGTGTGGGTCAAGAGACCCAGTACTTC
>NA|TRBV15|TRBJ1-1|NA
CATSRIQGKAFF
TGTGCCACCAGCAGAATTCAGGGGAAAGCTTTCTTT
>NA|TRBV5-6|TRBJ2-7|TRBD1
CASSLTGQGANEQYF
TGTGCCAGCAGCTTGACGGGACAGGGGGCGAACGAGCAGTACTTC
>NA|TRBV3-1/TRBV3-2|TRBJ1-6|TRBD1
CASSLRGQGNNSPLHF
TGTGCCAGCAGCCTTAGAGGACAGGGTAATAATTCACCCCTCCACTTT
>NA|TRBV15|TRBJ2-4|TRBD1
CATSRNRDRLKNIQYF
TGTGCCACCAGCAGGAATAGGGACAGACTGAAAAACATTCAGTACTTC
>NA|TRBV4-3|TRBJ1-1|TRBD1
CASSHTGTGMGAFF
TGCGCCAGCAGCCACACCGGGACAGGGATGGGGGCTTTCTTT
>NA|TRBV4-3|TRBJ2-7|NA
CASSQDVGTGNYEQYF
TGCGCCAGCAGCCAAGATGTGGGGACTGGTAACTACGAGCAGTACTTC
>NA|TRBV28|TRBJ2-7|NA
CASCHADSSYEQYF
TGTGCCAGCTGCCACGCGGACAGCTCCTACGAGCAGTACTTC